Shown below are 15 T cell receptor beta chains from a single sample sequenced in a study of T cells in Graves' hyperthyroidism and ophthalmopathy. From RNA transcripts, TCR beta CDR3 regions were amplified. Researchers ran a first-round RT-PCR on the TCR CDR3 using the HTBI primer set. TCRdb passed the multiplex PCR reads through MiXCR, listing each CDR3 protein once. This table holds some 360,000 distinct CDR3 sequences, approximately 14% found once. Input material: blood. The receptors originated from a woman between 55 and 75 years old with Graves' hyperthyroidism.

In this sample, this clonotype turned up many times. The J gene is TRBJ2-7, the V gene TRBV5-5; no reliable D call. The V and J ends lost 4 bases and 3 bases respectively, with 14 bases between them. Germline lookup yields CDR1 SGHKS and CDR2 YYEKEE (reference sequence). The CDR3 consists of 14 residues. As DNA, the CDR3 is TGTGCCAGCAGCGGACCCTCCGCCGGCTACGAGCAGTACTTC. This gives the protein CASSGPSAGYEQYF.

This clonotype has only a few counts. The chain uses TRBV7-9 and TRBJ2-5; TRBD2 is a possible D gene (5 bases). Between the trimmed V and J ends, which lost 8 bases and 4 bases, there was a span of 14 bases. CDR1 SEHNR and CDR2 FQNEAQ come from the germline V gene (reference sequence). This CDR3 contains 13 residues. The CDR3 DNA reads as TGTGCCAGCGGACGGACCGGAGGAGAGACCCAGTACTTC. This sequence encodes CASGRTGGETQYF.

In this sample, this clonotype turned up many times. V and J are TRBV12-3 or TRBV12-4 and TRBJ2-7; 7 bases match TRBD2. The V and J ends lost 0 bases and 9 bases, in that order; junction bases with no gene match: 14. The length of the CDR3 is 16 residues. CDR3 sequence reads: CASSLAGAGDPRGQYF. CDR3 sequence (DNA): TGTGCCAGCAGTTTAGCGGGTGCGGGAGACCCTCGGGGGCAGTACTTC.

This clonotype has more than one count but fewer than ten. The J gene is TRBJ2-1, the V gene TRBV12-3 or TRBV12-4; possible D gene TRBD1, 6 bases. The CDR3 loop spans 14 amino acids. Trimming stripped 4 bases from V and 5 bases from J, with 12 bases between. CDR3 nucleotide sequence: TGTGCCAGCAGTTACCGGGACACTAACAATGAGCAGTTCTTC. Protein sequence: CASSYRDTNNEQFF.

At least ten counts were recorded for this clonotype. This sequence joins TRBV5-6 and TRBJ2-7; a possible D gene is TRBD2 (5 bases). Germline V gene lookup returns CDR1 SGHDT and CDR2 YYEEEE. The CDR3 totals 16 residues. The ends were cut back, 2 bases at V and 2 bases at J, with 17 bases in the middle. DNA for the CDR3: TGTGCCAGCAGCTTAAGTCGCGGACTGAGGACCTACGAGCAGTACTTC. Amino acid sequence: CASSLSRGLRTYEQYF.

This clonotype was detected many times. V is TRBV10-1 and J is TRBJ2-1, with 7 bases identical to TRBD1. Germline-derived CDR1 and CDR2 are WNHNN and SYGVQD (reference sequence). After removal of 1 base from V and 2 bases from J, the junction contained 5 bases not matched to a gene. This CDR3 is 16 amino acids long. CDR3 nucleotide sequence: TGCGCCAGCAGTGAGTATCGGACAGGAACCTACAATGAGCAGTTCTTC. Protein product: CASSEYRTGTYNEQFF.

The chain has TRBV18 and TRBJ2-7; 12 bases line up with TRBD2. The CDR3 has 16 residues. J gave up 6 bases and V 3 bases, and 9 bases lay outside the gene matches. Germline V CDR1 and CDR2: KGHSH, LQKENI. CDR3: CASSPTSGSALGEQYF. In nucleotides, the CDR3 is TGTGCCAGCTCACCGACTAGCGGGAGCGCCCTCGGCGAGCAGTACTTC.

This clonotype has ten or more counts. This chain connects TRBV12-3 or TRBV12-4 to TRBJ2-7; 16 bases match TRBD2. Trimming removed 5 bases from V and 7 bases from J; junction bases left unmatched: 5. The CDR3 runs 15 residues. The CDR3 nucleotides read TGTGCCAGCAGTCGGGGACTAGCGGGAGGGTGGGAGCAGTACTTC. Translated, it gives CASSRGLAGGWEQYF.

Many counts were recorded for this clonotype. V and J are TRBV18 and TRBJ1-3; 7 nucleotides match TRBD1. CDR3 length equals 15 residues. Unmatched junction bases numbered 5, after V lost 3 bases and J lost 3 bases. Per germline, CDR1 KGHSH and CDR2 LQKENI. CDR3 bases: TGTGCCAGCTCACCGCCGGGACAGAATGGAAACACCATATATTTT. Residues: CASSPPGQNGNTIYF.

The rearrangement links TRBV5-1 to TRBJ2-3, with TRBD2 matching over 8 bases. This CDR3 comprises 17 residues. V was pared by 1 base and J by 1 base, with 8 bases of the junction left unmatched. Germline assignment: CDR1 SGHRS and CDR2 YFSETQ. Written as DNA, the CDR3 is TGCGCCAGCAGCTTGAGTCCGGCGGGAGGTGGCACAGATACGCAGTATTTT. It translates to CASSLSPAGGGTDTQYF.

This clonotype has ten or more counts. This chain connects TRBV28 to TRBJ2-5; TRBD1 agrees at 8 bases. Germline CDR1 reads MDHEN; CDR2 reads SYDVKM. This CDR3 is 15 amino acids long. The V and J ends lost 3 bases and 1 base, in that order; junction bases with no gene match: 4. DNA of the CDR3: TGTGCCAGCAGTTTCTCAACAGGGGGCCAAGAGACCCAGTACTTC. It translates to CASSFSTGGQETQYF.

This clonotype was found many times. The chain employs TRBV10-1 and TRBJ2-1; possibly TRBD1 or TRBD2 for D (7 bases each). The CDR3 spans 15 residues. Per the germline V gene, CDR1 is WNHNN and CDR2 is SYGVQD (reference sequence). V was cut by 5 bases and J by 2 bases, with 13 bases left in between. DNA for the CDR3: TGCGCCAGCAGTACCAGGGGGGGCCCCTACAATGAGCAGTTCTTC. It is translated as CASSTRGGPYNEQFF.

The chain uses TRBV19 and TRBJ2-1; D not resolved. The CDR3 totals 14 residues. V gave up 11 bases and J gave up 3 bases, with 17 bases separating them. Germline CDR1 LNHDA, CDR2 SQIVND (reference sequence). CDR3 loop: CACKITDGYNEQFF. In nucleotides, the CDR3 is TGTGCCTGCAAAATCACGGACGGCTACAATGAGCAGTTCTTC.

The chain links TRBV15 to TRBJ1-6; perhaps TRBD1 as D (6 bases). Per the germline V gene, CDR1 is LNHNV and CDR2 is YYDKDF (reference sequence). The CDR3 has 18 amino acids. Trimming cost V 0 bases and J 6 bases, with 18 bases left between them. The CDR3 DNA follows: TGTGCCACCAGCAGAGAAGTTTTTGGGGGCCGGTTTAATTCACCCCTCCACTTT. Its translation is CATSREVFGGRFNSPLHF.

The chain carries TRBV3-1 and TRBJ2-1, with 11 bases fitting TRBD2. The J segment lost 4 bases and the V segment lost 1 base, leaving 6 bases of the junction unmatched. This CDR3 region has 17 residues. The germline gives CDR1 LGHDT, CDR2 YNNKEL (reference sequence). The CDR3 is CASSQGLAGGGYNEQFF. CDR3 coding DNA: TGTGCCAGCAGCCAAGGGCTAGCGGGAGGAGGGTACAATGAGCAGTTCTTC.